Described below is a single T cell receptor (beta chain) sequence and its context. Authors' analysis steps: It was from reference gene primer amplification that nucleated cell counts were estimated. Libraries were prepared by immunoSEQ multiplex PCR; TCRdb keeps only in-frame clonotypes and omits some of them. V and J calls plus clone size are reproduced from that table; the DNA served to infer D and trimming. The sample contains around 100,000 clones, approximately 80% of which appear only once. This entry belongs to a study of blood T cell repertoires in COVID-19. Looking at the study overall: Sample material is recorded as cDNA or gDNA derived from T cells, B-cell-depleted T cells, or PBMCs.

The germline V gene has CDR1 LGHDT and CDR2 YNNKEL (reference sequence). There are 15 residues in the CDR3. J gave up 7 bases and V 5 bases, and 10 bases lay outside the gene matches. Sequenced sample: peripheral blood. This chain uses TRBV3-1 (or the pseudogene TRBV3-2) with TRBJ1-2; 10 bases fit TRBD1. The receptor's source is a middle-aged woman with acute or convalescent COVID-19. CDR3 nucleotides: TGTGCCAGCAGCTTTAGCGACAGGGGGCACGGTGGCTACACCTTC. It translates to CASSFSDRGHGGYTF.